This T cell receptor beta chain was sequenced during a study of vaccination effects on CD4 cells after COVID-19 (dated by TCRdb to about 2022). About the full investigation: To identify antigen-specific CD4+ T cell clonotypes by their expansion, the ViraFEST assay first stimulated PBMC with viral peptide pools and then applied TCR sequencing. After vaccination, three convalescent patients were sampled at an early time point (day +14) and at a late time point (day +241, +227 and +161, respectively). Post-vaccine samples across the study were collected a median of 72 days after the second dose, with a range of 14 to 241. Each well held around 1.9 million PBMC cultured in IMDM containing 5% human AB serum, about 10 IU/ml IL-2 and gentamicin, along with roughly 10 ug/ml peptides. SARS-CoV-2 spike-specific CD4+ TCR repertoires were compared before and after mRNA vaccination in COVID-19 convalescent patients and in infection-naive vaccine recipients. Altogether, over 9 COVID-19 convalescent patients and a few SARS-CoV-2-naive healthy vaccine recipients made up the full study. Cultures from other donors in the study were sequenced with the Oncomine TCR Beta short-read assay on an Illumina iSeq 100.

Broad study findings and their caveats: In convalescent patients, the post-vaccine spike-reactive repertoire was composed mainly of new vaccine-induced clones that were largely distinct from infection-induced clones. Marked clonal contraction was observed in both infection-induced and vaccine-induced clones at late post-vaccination timepoints, consistent with waning T cell responses. The study was limited by a small number of convalescent patients and lacked early post-infection timepoints.

After more than 9 days of culture, CD4+ T cells were isolated with the EasySep CD4+ T cell isolation kit. PCR-confirmed SARS-CoV-2 infection had occurred in convalescent patients between March and December 2020, before the Alpha, Beta and Delta variants emerged in the United States. Each participant received two doses of an mRNA SARS-CoV-2 vaccine, either BNT162b2 or mRNA-1273. On days 3 and 7, half of the culture medium was replaced with fresh IL-2-containing medium. Each peptide stimulation condition was cultured in triplicate wells unless otherwise noted. PBMC were separated from whole blood using Ficoll-Paque Plus gradient centrifugation and were then either cryopreserved at -140C or used fresh. The QIAamp micro DNA kit was used to extract genomic DNA from the cultured CD4+ T cells. Comment on this clone: The clone's antigen remains unknown. Base qualities are missing; no much larger clone stands one base away.

The method was the immunoSEQ multiplex PCR assay. DNA from the cultured and isolated CD4+ T cells underwent TCR beta CDR3 sequencing. The original pipeline was this. Non-productive TCR sequences were removed and reads were trimmed to the CDR3 region, keeping CDR3s of at least 7 amino acids. Antigen-specific clonotypes were identified with the MANAFEST web app by comparing expansion in peptide wells against reference cultures. For clones to be considered positive, expansion at FDR<0.05 versus reference and all other wells, an odds ratio above 5, and a frequency above 0.1% in two replicate wells were required. A clonotype was defined as cross-reactive if the clonotype was significantly expanded both in SARS-CoV-2 spike wells and in at least one common cold coronavirus spike condition. CDR3 similarity was assessed by Levenshtein distance with the stringdist R package, and unrooted trees were built with ape in R 3.6.1. The clones in this table, taken by TCRdb from immuneACCESS, are in-frame only. Not every clone is retained; where verified, under half of the shortfall comes from an unresolved V gene, and the cause of the rest is unknown. The V and J calls and clone size are taken from that table; D and trimming were inferred from the DNA. This sample lists around 50,000 clones; under 85% were detected once. The top ten constitute approximately 5.6% of the sample.

The CDR3 numbers 16 residues from cysteine through phenylalanine. Here the CDR3 DNA is all that survives: 48 bases in frame from base 1. CDR1 and CDR2, per the germline V gene, are MDHEN and SYDVKM. V gives up 4 bases and J gives up 2 bases, and the segment between their germline ends measures 18 bases. The sample here was CD4+ T cells from PBMCs cultured without peptide, taken after COVID-19 vaccination. This TCR was sampled from a human donor who had a prior SARS-CoV-2 infection. The chain is made from TRBV28 and TRBJ2-7; the D gene is possibly TRBD2, with 6 bases matching. The bases read TGTGCCAGCAGTTCCCCGGAGGGAATTCAAACCTACGAGCAGTACTTC. Translated, it gives CASSSPEGIQTYEQYF.